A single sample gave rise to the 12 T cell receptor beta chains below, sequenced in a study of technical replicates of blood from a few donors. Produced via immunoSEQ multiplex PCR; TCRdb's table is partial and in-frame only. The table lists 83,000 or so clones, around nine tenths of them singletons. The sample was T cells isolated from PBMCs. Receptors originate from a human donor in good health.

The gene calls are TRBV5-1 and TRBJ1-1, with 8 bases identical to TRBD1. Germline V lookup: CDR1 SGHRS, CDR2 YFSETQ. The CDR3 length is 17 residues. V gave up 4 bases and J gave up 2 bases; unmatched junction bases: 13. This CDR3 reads CASSLLPSTGANTEAFF. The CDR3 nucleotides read TGCGCCAGCAGCCTTCTACCGTCGACAGGGGCTAACACTGAAGCTTTCTTT.

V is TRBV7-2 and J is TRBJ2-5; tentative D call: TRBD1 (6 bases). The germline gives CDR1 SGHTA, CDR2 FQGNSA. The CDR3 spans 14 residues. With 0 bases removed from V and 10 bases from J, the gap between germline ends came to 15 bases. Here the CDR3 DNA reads TGTGCCAGCAGCTTAGCCGAACTAGGCAGGGGCCAGTACTTC. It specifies CASSLAELGRGQYF.

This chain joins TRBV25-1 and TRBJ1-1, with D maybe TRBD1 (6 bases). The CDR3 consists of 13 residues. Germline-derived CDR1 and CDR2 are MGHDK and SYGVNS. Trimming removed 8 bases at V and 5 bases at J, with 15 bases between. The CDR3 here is CASSQGRWTEAFF. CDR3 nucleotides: TGTGCCAGCTCTCAGGGGCGGTGGACTGAAGCTTTCTTT.

The CDR3 region has the DNA TGTGCCAGCAGCTCCGGGACAGACTTGATGAACACTGAAGCTTTCTTT. It translates to CASSSGTDLMNTEAFF. The gene calls are TRBV7-6 and TRBJ1-1, with 7 bases lining up with TRBD1. This CDR3 has 16 amino acids. With V trimmed by 4 bases and J by 0 bases, 8 bases remained unmatched. The V gene's germline CDR1 is SGHVS and CDR2 FNYEAQ.

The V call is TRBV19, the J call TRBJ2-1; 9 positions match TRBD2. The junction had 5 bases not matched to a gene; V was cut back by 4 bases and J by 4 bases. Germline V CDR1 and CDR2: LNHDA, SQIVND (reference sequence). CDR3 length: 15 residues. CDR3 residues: CASSTTSGVYNEQFF. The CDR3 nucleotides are TGTGCCAGTAGTACGACTAGCGGAGTTTACAATGAGCAGTTCTTC.

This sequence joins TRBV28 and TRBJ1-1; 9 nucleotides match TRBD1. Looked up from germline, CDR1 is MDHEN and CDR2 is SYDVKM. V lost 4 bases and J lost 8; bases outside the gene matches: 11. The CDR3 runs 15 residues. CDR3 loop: CASSSGGQGTAEAFF. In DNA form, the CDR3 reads TGTGCCAGCAGTTCCGGGGGACAGGGAACTGCGGAAGCTTTCTTT.

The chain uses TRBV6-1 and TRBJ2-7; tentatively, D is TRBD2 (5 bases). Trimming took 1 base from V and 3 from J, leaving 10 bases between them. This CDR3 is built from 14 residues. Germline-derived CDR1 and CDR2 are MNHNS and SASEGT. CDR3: CASSEGADFYEQYF. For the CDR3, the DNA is TGTGCCAGCAGTGAAGGGGCGGACTTCTACGAGCAGTACTTC.

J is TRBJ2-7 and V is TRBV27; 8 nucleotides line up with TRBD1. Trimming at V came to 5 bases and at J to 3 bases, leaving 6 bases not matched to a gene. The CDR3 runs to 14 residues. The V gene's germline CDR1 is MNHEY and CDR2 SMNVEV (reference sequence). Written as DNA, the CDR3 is TGTGCCAGCAGTCCGGACAGGGAGTTCTACGAGCAGTACTTC. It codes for CASSPDREFYEQYF.

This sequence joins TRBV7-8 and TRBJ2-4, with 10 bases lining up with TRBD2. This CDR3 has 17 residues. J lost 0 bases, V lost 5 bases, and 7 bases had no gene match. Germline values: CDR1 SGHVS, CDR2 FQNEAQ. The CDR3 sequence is CASSPIRLAGAKNIQYF. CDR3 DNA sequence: TGTGCCAGCAGCCCCATTCGACTAGCGGGAGCCAAAAACATTCAGTACTTC.

CDR3: CASSISGGNYGYTF. CDR3 coding DNA: TGTGCCAGTAGTATATCCGGGGGAAACTATGGCTACACCTTC. J is TRBJ1-2 and V is TRBV19, with D possibly matching TRBD1 (5 bases). V gave up 2 bases and J gave up 2 bases, with 9 bases separating them. The CDR3 spans 14 residues. The germline CDR1 and CDR2 sequences are LNHDA and SQIVND (reference sequence).

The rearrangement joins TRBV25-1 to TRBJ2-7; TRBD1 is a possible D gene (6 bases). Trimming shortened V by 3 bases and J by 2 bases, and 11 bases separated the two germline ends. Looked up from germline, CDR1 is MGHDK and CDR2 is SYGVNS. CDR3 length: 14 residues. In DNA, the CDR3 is TGTGCCAGCAGTGATTTAGGACAGCCCTACGAGCAGTACTTC. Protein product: CASSDLGQPYEQYF.

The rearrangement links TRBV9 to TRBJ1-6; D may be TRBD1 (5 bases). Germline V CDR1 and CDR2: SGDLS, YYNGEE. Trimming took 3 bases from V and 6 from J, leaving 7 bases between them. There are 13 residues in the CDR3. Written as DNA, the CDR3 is TGTGCCAGCAGCGGACAGTTTAATTCACCCCTCCACTTT. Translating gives CASSGQFNSPLHF.